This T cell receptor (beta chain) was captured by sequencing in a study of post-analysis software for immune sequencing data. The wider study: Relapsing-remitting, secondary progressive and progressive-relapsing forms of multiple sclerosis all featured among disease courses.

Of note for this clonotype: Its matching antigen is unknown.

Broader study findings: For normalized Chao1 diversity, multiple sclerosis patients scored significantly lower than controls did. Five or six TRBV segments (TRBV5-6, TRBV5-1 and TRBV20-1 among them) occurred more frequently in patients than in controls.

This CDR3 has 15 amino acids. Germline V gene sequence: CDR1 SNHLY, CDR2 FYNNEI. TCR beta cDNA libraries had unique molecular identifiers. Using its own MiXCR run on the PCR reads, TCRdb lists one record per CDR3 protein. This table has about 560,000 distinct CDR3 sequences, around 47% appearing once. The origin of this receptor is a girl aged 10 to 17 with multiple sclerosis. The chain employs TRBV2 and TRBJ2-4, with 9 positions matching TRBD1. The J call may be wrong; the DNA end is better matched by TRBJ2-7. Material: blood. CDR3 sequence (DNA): TGTGCCAGCAGTGCGTACCGGGACAGGGACTACGAGCAGTACTTC. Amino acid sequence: CASSAYRDRDYEQYF.